The 32 T cell receptor beta chains below all came from one sample that was sequenced in a study of human T cells and chemical hapten exposure. Noted time point: patch test 1, 2 weeks after DPC sensitization. Treatment reported: therapeutic diphenylcyclopropenone sensitization with weekly scalp DPC. TCRdb ran MiXCR on the RACE reads and lists one entry per CDR3 protein. The sample has roughly 72,000 distinct CDR3 sequences, 10% to 13% seen once. Sequenced here: whole blood, sampled in connection with sensitization to the hapten diphenylcyclopropenone (DPC). The receptor source for this set is a woman between 45 and 65 years old with alopecia areata. Some clones in this sample may be carry-over from other donors' samples.

This clonotype showed up just a few times. This chain uses TRBV6-1 with TRBJ1-1; D is unresolved. The germline V and J ends were trimmed by 11 bases and 4 bases, with 20 bases remaining between them. The germline gives CDR1 MNHNS, CDR2 SASEGT. The CDR3 extends over 14 amino acids. CDR3 sequence: CAVGLLRTVTEAFF. Written as DNA, the CDR3 is TGTGCCGTCGGACTGCTTAGGACCGTCACTGAAGCTTTCTTT.

This clonotype was counted only a few times. The chain employs TRBV5-4 and TRBJ2-1, with TRBD2 as a possible D gene (5 bases). V was cut by 0 bases and J by 9 bases, with 13 bases left in between. Germline V gene data show CDR1 as SGHNT and CDR2 as YYREEE (reference sequence). The CDR3 runs to 14 residues. The CDR3 loop is CASSLGAAYGEQFF. Here the CDR3 DNA reads TGTGCCAGCAGCTTGGGAGCGGCTTATGGTGAGCAGTTCTTC.

The genes are TRBV20-1 and TRBJ2-6; no clear D. The CDR3 spans 15 residues. Germline-derived CDR1 and CDR2 are DFQATT and SNEGSKA (reference sequence). Trimming removed 1 base from V and 2 bases from J, with 9 bases in between. This CDR3 reads CSARAEQPGANVLTF. The CDR3 coding sequence is TGCAGTGCTAGAGCAGAGCAGCCTGGGGCCAACGTCCTGACTTTC.

There are many counts of this clonotype. This chain joins TRBV7-6 and TRBJ2-1, with D unclear. Trimming took 5 bases from V and 7 from J, leaving 9 bases between them. The length of the CDR3 is 12 residues. Germline CDR1 SGHVS, CDR2 FNYEAQ. CDR3 amino acids: CASSAFRNEQFF. In nucleotides, the CDR3 is TGTGCCAGCAGCGCCTTCCGGAATGAGCAGTTCTTC.

The chain carries TRBV7-2 and TRBJ2-7, with D uncertain. V was pared by 1 base and J by 4 bases, with 8 bases between. The germline V gene encodes CDR1 SGHTA and CDR2 FQGNSA. This CDR3 has 13 amino acids. CDR3 nucleotide sequence: TGTGCCAGCAGCTTAGGGCCTCTGTACGAGCAGTACTTC. Residues: CASSLGPLYEQYF.

A few counts support this clonotype. J is TRBJ2-5 and V is TRBV29-1; D gene uncertain. V gave up 2 bases and J gave up 3 bases, with 7 bases separating them. Germline lookup yields CDR1 SQVTM and CDR2 ANQGSEA. The CDR3 covers 12 residues. The CDR3 region has the DNA TGCAGCGTTGAACTCACTAAAGAGACCCAGTACTTC. It is translated as CSVELTKETQYF.

In its sample, this clonotype was seen a few times. J is TRBJ1-4 and V is TRBV20-1; 9 nucleotides line up with TRBD1. After removal of 2 bases from V and 8 bases from J, the junction contained 12 bases not matched to a gene. The CDR3 spans 16 residues. Germline V lookup: CDR1 DFQATT, CDR2 SNEGSKA (reference sequence). The CDR3 region has the DNA TGCAGTGCTAGACCTACCTTGGCTGACAGGGGGGAAAAACTGTTTTTT. It is translated as CSARPTLADRGEKLFF.

V gene TRBV5-1 combines with J gene TRBJ2-1; D may correspond to TRBD1 or TRBD2 (5 bases each). V shed 0 bases and J shed 2 bases, with 6 bases lying between them. Germline CDR1 SGHRS, CDR2 YFSETQ. This CDR3 has 14 residues. The DNA of the CDR3 is TGCGCCAGCAGCTTGGCGGGACCCTACAATGAGCAGTTCTTC. Its translation is CASSLAGPYNEQFF.

The V and J genes are TRBV29-1 and TRBJ2-7; 9 bases agree with TRBD1. This CDR3 has 13 residues. The V and J ends lost 6 bases and 6 bases, in that order; junction bases with no gene match: 9. From germline, CDR1 is SQVTM and CDR2 ANQGSEA. CDR3 loop: CSVGSGQGTEQYF. The CDR3 nucleotides read TGCAGCGTCGGTTCGGGACAGGGTACCGAGCAGTACTTC.

This clonotype turned up a few times. The chain employs TRBV3-1 and TRBJ2-4; 9 nucleotides align to TRBD1. The CDR3 consists of 14 residues. Germline CDR1 is LGHDT and CDR2 is YNNKEL (reference sequence). Losses at the gene ends were 4 bases for V and 8 bases for J; bases not matched to a gene: 6. The DNA of the CDR3 is TGTGCCAGCAGCCTACAGGGGGCGGACTACATTCAGTACTTC. Translated: CASSLQGADYIQYF. Full variable domain (remainder filled in from reference TRBV3-1 and TRBJ2-4): DTAVSQTPKYLVTQMGNDKSIKCEQNLGHDTMYWYKQDSKKFLKIMFSYNNKELIINETVPNRFSPKSPDKAHLNLHINSLELGDSAVYFCASSLQGADYIQYFGAGTRLSVL.

J is TRBJ2-7 and V is TRBV2, with no clear D. CDR1 is SNHLY and CDR2 is FYNNEI in the germline V gene. Trimming removed 3 bases at V and 2 bases at J, with 8 bases between. The length of the CDR3 is 13 residues. This chain's CDR3 is CASSDGRTYEQYF. The CDR3 nucleotides are TGTGCCAGCAGTGATGGCCGTACCTACGAGCAGTACTTC.

The chain links TRBV2 to TRBJ1-6; D remains ambiguous. Germline loops: CDR1 SNHLY, CDR2 FYNNEI. The V end was cut by 5 bases, the J end by 14 bases, with 10 bases between. The CDR3 runs to 11 residues. The CDR3 protein is CASSYLPALHF. For the CDR3, the DNA is TGTGCCAGCAGTTACTTGCCGGCCCTCCACTTT. The variable domain in full, completed from reference TRBV2 and TRBJ1-6, reads EPEVTQTPSHQVTQMGQEVILRCVPISNHLYFYWYRQILGQKVEFLVSFYNNEISEKSEIFDDQFSVERPDGSNFTLKIRSTKLEDSAMYFCASSYLPALHFGNGTRLTVT.

This clonotype has a count of ten or more. The V gene is TRBV11-2, the J gene TRBJ2-7; D unresolved. Germline values: CDR1 SGHAT, CDR2 FQNNGV. The CDR3 covers 14 residues. The V end was cut by 4 bases, the J end by 3 bases, with 13 bases between. The CDR3 here is CASSSGMTLYEQYF. The CDR3 bases are TGTGCCAGCAGCTCTGGGATGACCCTCTACGAGCAGTACTTC.

The rearrangement uses TRBV30 and TRBJ2-7; perhaps TRBD1 as D (6 bases). Trimming took 2 bases from V and 7 from J, leaving 15 bases between them. CDR1 is GTSNPN and CDR2 is SVGIG in the germline V gene (reference sequence). There are 13 residues in the CDR3. The CDR3 loop reads CAWSLGTQREQYF. DNA for the CDR3: TGTGCCTGGAGTCTTGGGACACAGAGAGAGCAGTACTTC. Looking up the rest from reference TRBV30 and TRBJ2-7 gives the full variable domain: SQTIHQWPATLVQPVGSPLSLECTVEGTSNPNLYWYRQAAGRGLQLLFYSVGIGQISSEVPQNLSASRPQDRQFILSSKKLLLSDSGFYLCAWSLGTQREQYFGPGTRLTVT.

This clonotype was observed a handful of times. The chain couples TRBV6-6 to TRBJ1-5; possibly TRBD1 for D (5 bases). From germline, CDR1 is MNHNY and CDR2 SVGAGI (reference sequence). CDR3 length: 15 residues. Trimming left V 6 bases short and J 5 bases short, with 17 bases between. The CDR3 loop is CASSQPQGRDQPQHF. As DNA, the CDR3 is TGTGCCAGCAGCCAACCCCAGGGTAGAGATCAGCCCCAGCATTTT.

This clonotype was counted between two and nine times. The chain has TRBV10-3 and TRBJ1-5; D is unclear. The V end was cut by 6 bases, the J end by 2 bases, with 8 bases between. The germline V gene encodes CDR1 ENHRY and CDR2 SYGVKD. The CDR3 sequence is 13 residues long. The CDR3 is CAISLQGNQPQHF. The CDR3 DNA reads as TGTGCCATCAGCCTCCAGGGCAATCAGCCCCAGCATTTT.

The chain is built from TRBV9 and TRBJ2-3; no firm D call. V lost 0 bases and J lost 5, with 4 bases in between. CDR1 and CDR2 from the germline V gene are SGDLS and YYNGEE. The CDR3 has 12 residues. DNA for the CDR3: TGTGCCAGCAGCGTAGTAGAAGATACGCAGTATTTT. It encodes CASSVVEDTQYF.

This sequence joins TRBV11-2 and TRBJ2-1; D is ambiguous. This CDR3 region has 15 residues. The V end lost 2 bases, the J end lost 3 bases, and 11 bases lay between the germline ends. The germline gives CDR1 SGHAT, CDR2 FQNNGV. In DNA form, the CDR3 reads TGTGCCAGCAGCTTAACAGATTCCAACTACAATGAGCAGTTCTTC. Translation: CASSLTDSNYNEQFF.

This clonotype was counted ten times or more. The chain has TRBV3-1 and TRBJ2-4, with unresolved D. The V gene lost 2 bases and the J gene lost 5 bases, with 10 bases spanning the gap. Germline V gene lookup returns CDR1 LGHDT and CDR2 YNNKEL (reference sequence). This CDR3 comprises 14 residues. CDR3 amino acids: CASSQTYPENIQYF. CDR3 bases: TGTGCCAGCAGCCAAACCTACCCTGAAAACATTCAGTACTTC.

The rearrangement links TRBV28 to TRBJ1-2; 8 bases are a match to TRBD1. J gave up 8 bases and V 2 bases, and 4 bases lay outside the gene matches. This CDR3 has 13 residues. Germline V CDR1 and CDR2: MDHEN, SYDVKM. The CDR3 DNA reads as TGTGCCAGCAGTTTAAACAGGGGGTTGGGCTACACCTTC. Translated, it gives CASSLNRGLGYTF.

This clonotype was counted ten times or more. The V call is TRBV20-1, the J call TRBJ1-6; D perhaps matches TRBD1 (5 bases). CDR3 length: 14 amino acids. Trimming stripped 4 bases from V and 5 bases from J, with 12 bases between. Per germline, CDR1 DFQATT and CDR2 SNEGSKA (reference sequence). The CDR3: CSAIPGTHNSPLHF. CDR3 nucleotide sequence: TGCAGTGCTATCCCCGGGACTCATAATTCACCCCTCCACTTT.

This clonotype was observed a few times. This rearrangement joins TRBV20-1 to TRBJ2-2; TRBD2 might be the D (6 bases). There are 18 residues in the CDR3. The V gene lost 1 base and the J gene lost 4 bases, with 22 bases spanning the gap. Germline loops: CDR1 DFQATT, CDR2 SNEGSKA (reference sequence). CDR3 protein: CSARVESRDLAATGELFF. As DNA, the CDR3 is TGCAGTGCTAGAGTAGAATCTAGGGATTTAGCGGCCACCGGGGAGCTGTTTTTT.

The rearrangement uses TRBV7-9 and TRBJ1-1, with unresolved D. This CDR3 comprises 9 residues. The ends were cut back, 1 base at V and 11 bases at J, with 2 bases in the middle. Germline values: CDR1 SEHNR, CDR2 FQNEAQ (reference sequence). CDR3 bases: TGTGCCAGCAGCTTAGATGCTTTCTTT. This translates into CASSLDAFF.

The V and J genes are TRBV6-5 and TRBJ2-1; 12 positions match TRBD2. Germline values: CDR1 MNHEY, CDR2 SVGAGI. V shed 6 bases and J 4 bases; nucleotides not matched to a gene: 1. The CDR3 is 14 residues long. The DNA of the CDR3 is TGTGCCAGCAGCGGACTAGCGGGATACAATGAGCAGTTCTTC. This translates into CASSGLAGYNEQFF.

This clonotype appeared a few times. V is TRBV18 and J is TRBJ2-1; 10 bases match TRBD2. The J segment lost 8 bases and the V segment lost 2 bases, leaving 6 bases of the junction unmatched. The CDR3 has 15 residues. In germline, CDR1 is KGHSH, CDR2 LQKENI. The chain's CDR3 is CASSPEGLAGDEQFF. In DNA, the CDR3 is TGTGCCAGCTCACCAGAGGGGCTAGCGGGAGATGAGCAGTTCTTC.

This clonotype was detected a few times. V is TRBV12-5 and J is TRBJ2-1, with a tentative D call TRBD2 (6 bases). The CDR3 totals 15 residues. The germline CDR1 and CDR2 sequences are LGHNT and FRNRAP. The V gene lost 2 bases and the J gene lost 8 bases, with 16 bases spanning the gap. The CDR3 DNA follows: TGTGCTAGTGGTTTGAGTAGCGGAGGAGGTCATGAGCAGTTCTTC. Translating gives CASGLSSGGGHEQFF.

This CDR3 is CASSLMGTGELFF. The CDR3 DNA reads TGTGCCAGCAGTTTGATGGGGACCGGGGAGCTGTTTTTT. The chain recombines TRBV12-3 or TRBV12-4 with TRBJ2-2; D not resolved. Trimming pared 3 bases from V and 5 bases from J, leaving 7 bases between. The length of the CDR3 is 13 residues.

This clonotype was observed at least ten times. The chain combines TRBV12-3 or TRBV12-4 with TRBJ2-5; 7 bases fit TRBD1. The trim removed 5 bases at V and 4 bases at J, leaving 10 bases unmatched. The CDR3 is 15 amino acids. The CDR3 sequence: CASSPQDRQGETQYF. The DNA for the CDR3 is TGTGCCAGCAGTCCCCAGGACAGGCAGGGAGAGACCCAGTACTTC.

The table lists this clonotype with many counts. V is TRBV14 and J is TRBJ1-2; perhaps TRBD1 as D (6 bases). The CDR3 spans 15 residues. Trimming removed 4 bases at V and 4 bases at J, with 16 bases between. Per germline, CDR1 SGHDN and CDR2 FVKESK. CDR3 sequence (DNA): TGTGCCAGCAGCCCACAGGGAATTATGGGCTATGGCTACACCTTC. Residues: CASSPQGIMGYGYTF.

This clonotype was counted only a few times. The chain employs TRBV16 and TRBJ1-1; D may be TRBD1 (5 bases). The germline V and J ends were trimmed by 0 bases and 6 bases, with 17 bases remaining between them. The CDR3 covers 16 residues. Germline V gives CDR1 KGHSY, CDR2 FQNENV. The DNA of the CDR3 is TGTGCCAGCAGCCAATCGCCAACTTGGGGGGGGGCTGAAGCTTTCTTT. Amino acid sequence: CASSQSPTWGGAEAFF.

The rearrangement uses TRBV28 and TRBJ1-5; D not resolved. Germline CDR1 is MDHEN and CDR2 is SYDVKM. The CDR3 totals 15 residues. The V gene lost 7 bases and the J gene lost 2 bases, with 15 bases spanning the gap. For the CDR3, the DNA is TGTGCCAGCACCGCCGTTCCCGGTGGCAATCAGCCCCAGCATTTT. Protein: CASTAVPGGNQPQHF.

This clonotype was seen a handful of times. The J gene is TRBJ2-7, the V gene TRBV6-5, with D possibly being TRBD2 (5 bases). The V gene lost 7 bases and the J gene lost 6 bases, with 10 bases spanning the gap. The length of the CDR3 is 11 residues. Germline V gene sequence: CDR1 MNHEY, CDR2 SVGAGI. The CDR3 loop reads CASTPAVEQYF. CDR3 nucleotides: TGTGCCAGCACTCCAGCGGTCGAGCAGTACTTC.